These 8 T cell receptor beta chains came from one sample sequenced in a study of regulatory T cells in long-lasting Graves disease. Time point specified: persistent/refractory GD, antithyroid drugs over 5 years with positive TRAb. From RNA extracted from PBMCs, the TCR library was made. Arm-PCR with iRepertoire HTBI primers amplified the CDR3 regions for these TCR beta libraries. TCRdb reanalysed the multiplex PCR reads using MiXCR and keeps one entry per CDR3 protein. The top ten clones hold around 20% of a sample with over 350,000 distinct CDR3 sequences, around 20% of them seen once. Sequenced material: peripheral blood mononuclear cells (PBMCs), taken when the disease was refractory, from a patient treated with antithyroid drugs. These receptors were taken from a female donor with Graves disease.

At least ten counts were recorded for this clonotype. The chain recombines TRBV11-2 with TRBJ2-7, with TRBD1 as a possible D gene (6 bases). CDR3 size: 15 residues. Germline assignment: CDR1 SGHAT and CDR2 FQNNGV. The V end was cut by 0 bases, the J end by 0 bases, with 9 bases between. In DNA, the CDR3 is TGTGCCAGCAGCTTAGAACAGGGACCCTCCTACGAGCAGTACTTC. Amino acids: CASSLEQGPSYEQYF.

The V gene is TRBV25-1, the J gene TRBJ2-7, with D possibly TRBD2 on 7 matching bases. Germline V gene data show CDR1 as MGHDK and CDR2 as SYGVNS. V was shortened by 2 bases and J by 2 bases, with 13 bases between the two germline ends. CDR3 length: 15 amino acids. CDR3 DNA sequence: TGTGCCAGCAGTGAAGGGGGAGGGGGGACCTACGAGCAGTACTTC. The encoded protein is CASSEGGGGTYEQYF.

This clonotype occurred many times. The chain joins TRBV15 to TRBJ2-3; a possible D gene is TRBD2 (5 bases). This CDR3 contains 15 residues. The V and J ends lost 1 base and 3 bases respectively, with 11 bases between them. CDR1 is LNHNV and CDR2 is YYDKDF in the germline V gene (reference sequence). Written as DNA, the CDR3 is TGTGCCACCAGCAGAGTTCGGGAAGGGACAGATACGCAGTATTTT. Its translation: CATSRVREGTDTQYF.

This clonotype has just a few counts. J is TRBJ1-2 and V is TRBV7-9; no definite D call. The CDR3 runs 14 residues. Trimming left V 0 bases short and J 8 bases short, with 13 bases between. In germline, CDR1 is SEHNR, CDR2 FQNEAQ (reference sequence). In nucleotides, the CDR3 is TGTGCCAGCAGCTTAGCCGGCGAGGCAGAGGGCTACACCTTC. Its protein product is CASSLAGEAEGYTF. The variable domain in full, with the rest retrieved from reference TRBV7-9 and TRBJ1-2, is DTGVSQNPRHKITKRGQNVTFRCDPISEHNRLYWYRQTLGQGPEFLTYFQNEAQLEKSRLLSDRFSAERPKGSFSTLEIQRTEQGDSAMYLCASSLAGEAEGYTFGSGTRLTVV.

The chain links TRBV29-1 to TRBJ1-2; D unclear. The V gene lost 2 bases and the J gene lost 8 bases, with 9 bases spanning the gap. The germline CDR1 and CDR2 sequences are SQVTM and ANQGSEA. CDR3 length equals 11 residues. This chain's CDR3 is CSVELNRGYTF. DNA for the CDR3: TGCAGCGTTGAACTGAATAGGGGCTACACCTTC.

This clonotype was found a few times. The V call is TRBV4-2, the J call TRBJ1-4; D remains unclear. CDR1 is LGHNA, CDR2 YNFKEQ, per germline. Trimming cost V 7 bases and J 0 bases, with 9 bases left between them. There are 14 residues in the CDR3. The CDR3 is CASKLGTTNEKLFF. DNA of the CDR3: TGTGCCAGCAAACTGGGGACAACTAATGAAAAACTGTTTTTT.

In this sample, this clonotype turned up a few times. This chain connects TRBV7-9 to TRBJ2-2; 10 nucleotides line up with TRBD2. The CDR3 sequence is 16 residues long. Germline V gene data show CDR1 as SEHNR and CDR2 as FQNEAQ (reference sequence). The trim removed 4 bases at V and 3 bases at J, leaving 5 bases unmatched. The CDR3 DNA reads as TGTGCCAGCAGCTGGGAGCTAGCGGGAGACACCGGGGAGCTGTTTTTT. It codes for CASSWELAGDTGELFF.

The J gene is TRBJ2-7, the V gene TRBV28, with 7 positions matching TRBD1. V trimming: 5 bases; J trimming: 2 bases; junction bases outside the gene matches: 6. Germline V gene data show CDR1 as MDHEN and CDR2 as SYDVKM. The CDR3 spans 14 residues. Here the CDR3 reads CASSPGTAPYEQYF. In nucleotides, the CDR3 is TGTGCCAGCAGTCCTGGGACAGCTCCCTACGAGCAGTACTTC.